The clone carrying this T cell receptor beta chain was found a few times. This entry is derived from a study of blood T cells in healthy people across ages. The authors ran a second PCR of about 7 to 12 cycles using a sample-barcoded 5' primer and a J-beta primer mix. TCRdb used MiXCR to reprocess the 5' RACE reads, holding one entry per CDR3 protein. Of about 830,000 distinct CDR3 sequences in the sample, approximately 67% are singletons; the top ten hold 28%. V was clipped by 3 bases and J by 10 bases; unmatched bases: 9. The germline gives CDR1 SGHRS, CDR2 YFSETQ. The CDR3 loop spans 16 amino acids.

The receptor comes from a man aged 25-40 years in good health. Material: blood. J is TRBJ2-1 and V is TRBV5-1; 14 bases line up with TRBD2. CDR3 sequence (DNA): TGCGCCAGCAGCTCCCCCGGGACTAGCGGGGGCACGGAGCAGTTCTTC. It codes for CASSSPGTSGGTEQFF.